This T cell receptor (beta chain) was sequenced in a study of blood T cell repertoires in COVID-19. Study-wide context: The United States, Italy and Spain supplied acute and convalescent COVID-19 samples.

The data were produced by immunoSEQ multiplex PCR, yet TCRdb's version contains in-frame clones alone and is incomplete. The sample yields under 400,000 clones, roughly 90% seen once. Cohorts were based on clinical histories the participants reported. Each exposed participant met a COVID-19 case in the 2 weeks preceding study entry. This clone has just a few counts. There are 16 residues in the CDR3. J gave up 1 base and V 5 bases, and 8 bases lay outside the gene matches. Germline-derived CDR1 and CDR2 are SGHNT and YYREEE (reference sequence). The sequenced sample was PBMCs or T cells enriched from blood (not recorded which). The clonotype originates from a woman under 40 who had been exposed to COVID-19. This chain connects TRBV5-4 to TRBJ2-1; TRBD2 matches 8 bases. CDR3 DNA: TGTGCCAGCAGTCCAACCGGGACTAGATCCTACAATGAGCAGTTCTTC. This translates into CASSPTGTRSYNEQFF.